This TCR beta chain was retrieved from a study of blood T cell repertoires in COVID-19. Repertoires were generated with immunoSEQ multiplex PCR, while TCRdb's copy carries only in-frame clones and drops some. Among approximately 66,000 clones listed, approximately 89% were seen once. The V end was cut by 5 bases, the J end by 4 bases, with 9 bases between. Germline V gene sequence: CDR1 SGHNT, CDR2 YENEEA. The CDR3 extends over 13 amino acids. The sequenced material came from peripheral blood. The V and J genes are TRBV11-3 and TRBJ1-3, with D unresolved. The receptor comes from a man between 60 and 70 years old with acute or convalescent COVID-19. The CDR3 nucleotides are TGTGCCAGCAGCCCCTCTTCGGGAAACACCATATATTTT. It encodes CASSPSSGNTIYF.